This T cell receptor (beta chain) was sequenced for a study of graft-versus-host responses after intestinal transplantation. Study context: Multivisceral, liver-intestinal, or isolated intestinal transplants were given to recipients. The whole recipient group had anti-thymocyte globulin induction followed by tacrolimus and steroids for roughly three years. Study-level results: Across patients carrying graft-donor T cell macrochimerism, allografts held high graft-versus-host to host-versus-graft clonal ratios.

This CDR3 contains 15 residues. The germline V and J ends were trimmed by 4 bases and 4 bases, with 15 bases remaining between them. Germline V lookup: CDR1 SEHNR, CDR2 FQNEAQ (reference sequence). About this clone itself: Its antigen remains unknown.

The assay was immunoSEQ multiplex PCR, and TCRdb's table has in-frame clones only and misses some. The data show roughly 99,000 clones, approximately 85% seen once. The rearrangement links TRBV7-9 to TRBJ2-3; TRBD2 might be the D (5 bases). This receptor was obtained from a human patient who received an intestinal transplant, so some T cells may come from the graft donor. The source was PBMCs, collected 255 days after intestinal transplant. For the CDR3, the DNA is TGTGCCAGCAGCTCCCGGGAACCCCGCCCAGATACGCAGTATTTT. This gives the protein CASSSREPRPDTQYF.